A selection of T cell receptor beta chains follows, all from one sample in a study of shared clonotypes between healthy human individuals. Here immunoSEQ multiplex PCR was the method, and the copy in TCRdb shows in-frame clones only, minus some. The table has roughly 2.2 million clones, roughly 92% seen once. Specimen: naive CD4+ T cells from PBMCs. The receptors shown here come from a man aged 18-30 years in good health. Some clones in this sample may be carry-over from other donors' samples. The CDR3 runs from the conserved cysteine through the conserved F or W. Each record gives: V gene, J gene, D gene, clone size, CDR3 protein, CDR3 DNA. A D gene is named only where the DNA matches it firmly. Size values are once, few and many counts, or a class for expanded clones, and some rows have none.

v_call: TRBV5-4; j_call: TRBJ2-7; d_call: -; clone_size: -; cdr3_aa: CASSLRGGGPYEQYF; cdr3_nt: TGTGCCAGCAGCCTAAGGGGAGGGGGACCCTACGAGCAGTACTTC
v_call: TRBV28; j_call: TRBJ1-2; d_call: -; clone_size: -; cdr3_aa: CASSSSSVQGRYTF; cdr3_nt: TGTGCCAGCAGTTCGAGCAGTGTCCAGGGGCGCTACACCTTC
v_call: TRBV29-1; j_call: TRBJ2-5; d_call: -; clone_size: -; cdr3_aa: CSVDQYETQYF; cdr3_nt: TGCAGCGTTGACCAGTACGAGACCCAGTACTTC
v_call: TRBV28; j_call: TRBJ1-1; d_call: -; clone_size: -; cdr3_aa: CASSLFLGGETEAFF; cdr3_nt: TGTGCCAGCAGTTTATTCCTCGGGGGGGAGACTGAAGCTTTCTTT
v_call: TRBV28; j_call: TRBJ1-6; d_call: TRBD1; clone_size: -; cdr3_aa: CASVGQGPSPLHF; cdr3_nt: TGTGCCAGCGTTGGACAGGGGCCCTCACCCCTCCACTTT
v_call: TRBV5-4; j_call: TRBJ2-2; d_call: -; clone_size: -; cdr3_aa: CASSLYLSGELFF; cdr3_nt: TGTGCCAGCAGCTTGTACCTCTCCGGGGAGCTGTTTTTT
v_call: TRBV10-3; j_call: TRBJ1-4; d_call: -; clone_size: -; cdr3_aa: CAISDQRAANEKLFF; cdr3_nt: TGTGCCATCAGTGACCAGAGGGCAGCTAATGAAAAACTGTTTTTT
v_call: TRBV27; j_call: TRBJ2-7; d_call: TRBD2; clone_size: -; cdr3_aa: CASSLSGTSDYYEQYF; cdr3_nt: TGTGCCAGCAGTTTATCGGGGACTAGCGATTACTACGAGCAGTACTTC
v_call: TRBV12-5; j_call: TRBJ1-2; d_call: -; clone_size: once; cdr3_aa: CASGRGADNYGYTF; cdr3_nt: TGTGCTAGTGGGCGTGGGGCTGACAACTATGGCTACACCTTC
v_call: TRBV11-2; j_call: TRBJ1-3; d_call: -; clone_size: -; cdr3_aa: CASSWEYYTGNTIYF; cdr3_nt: TGTGCCAGCAGCTGGGAGTATTACACAGGAAACACCATATATTTT
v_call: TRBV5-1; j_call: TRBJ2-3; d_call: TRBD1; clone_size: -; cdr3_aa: CACGTGVTDTQYF; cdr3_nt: TGCGCCTGCGGTACAGGGGTCACAGATACGCAGTATTTT
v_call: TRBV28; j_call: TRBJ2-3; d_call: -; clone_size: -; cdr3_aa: CASISHGEDTQYF; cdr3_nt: TGTGCCAGCATCTCCCATGGGGAGGATACGCAGTATTTT
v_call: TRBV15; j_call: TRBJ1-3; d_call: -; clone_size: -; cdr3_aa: CATSRSLGDTIYF; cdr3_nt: TGTGCCACCAGCAGAAGTCTCGGGGACACCATATATTTT
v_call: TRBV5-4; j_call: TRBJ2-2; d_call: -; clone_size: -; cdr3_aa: CASSFTGGTGELFF; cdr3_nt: TGTGCCAGCAGCTTTACCGGGGGTACCGGGGAGCTGTTTTTT
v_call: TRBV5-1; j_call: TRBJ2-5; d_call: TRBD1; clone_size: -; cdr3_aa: CASSLDRGEETQYF; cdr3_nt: TGCGCCAGCAGCCTGGACAGGGGGGAAGAGACCCAGTACTTC
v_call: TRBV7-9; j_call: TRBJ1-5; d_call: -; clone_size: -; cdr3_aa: CASSLNSNQPQHF; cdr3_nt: TGTGCCAGCAGCTTAAACAGCAATCAGCCCCAGCATTTT
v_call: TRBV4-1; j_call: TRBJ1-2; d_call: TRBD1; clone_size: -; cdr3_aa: CASSSTRTGTALWGYTF; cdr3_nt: TGCGCCAGCAGCTCCACTCGGACAGGGACAGCCCTGTGGGGCTACACCTTC
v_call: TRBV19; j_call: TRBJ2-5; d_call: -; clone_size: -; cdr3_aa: CASNVGRAGLETQYF; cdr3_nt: TGTGCCAGTAACGTCGGGCGCGCAGGGCTAGAGACCCAGTACTTC
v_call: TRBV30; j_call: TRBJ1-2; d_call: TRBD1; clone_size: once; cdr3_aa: CAWSVGAGGHYGYTF; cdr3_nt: TGTGCCTGGAGTGTAGGGGCAGGGGGCCACTATGGCTACACCTTC
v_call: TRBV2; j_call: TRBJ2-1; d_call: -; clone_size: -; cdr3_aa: CASKGWEQFF; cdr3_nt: TGTGCCAGCAAGGGCTGGGAGCAGTTCTTC
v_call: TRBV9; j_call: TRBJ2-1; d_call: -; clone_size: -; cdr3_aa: CASSVDAPTYNEQFF; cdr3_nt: TGTGCCAGCAGCGTAGATGCGCCTACCTACAATGAGCAGTTCTTC
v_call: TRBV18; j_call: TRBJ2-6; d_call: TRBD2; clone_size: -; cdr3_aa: CASSPGLAGEVSGANVLTF; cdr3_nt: TGTGCCAGCTCACCGGGACTAGCGGGAGAGGTCTCTGGGGCCAACGTCCTGACTTTC
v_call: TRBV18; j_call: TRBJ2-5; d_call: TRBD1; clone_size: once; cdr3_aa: CASSDRQGFETQYF; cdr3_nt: TGTGCCAGCTCAGATAGACAGGGCTTCGAGACCCAGTACTTC
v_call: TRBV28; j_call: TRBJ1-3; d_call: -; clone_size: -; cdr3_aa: CASSLSAGLSGNTIYF; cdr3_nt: TGTGCCAGCAGTTTATCCGCAGGTCTCTCTGGAAACACCATATATTTT
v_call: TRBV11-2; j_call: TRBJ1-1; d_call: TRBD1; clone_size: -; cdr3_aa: CASSSRDRGLPEAFF; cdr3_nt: TGTGCCAGCAGCTCCCGGGACAGGGGTTTGCCTGAAGCTTTCTTT
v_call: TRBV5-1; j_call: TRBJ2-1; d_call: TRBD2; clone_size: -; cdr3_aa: CASSLEVAGGNEQFF; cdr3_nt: TGCGCCAGCAGCTTGGAGGTAGCGGGAGGGAATGAGCAGTTCTTC
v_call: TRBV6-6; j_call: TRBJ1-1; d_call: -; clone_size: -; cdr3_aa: CASCISRTEAFF; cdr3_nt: TGTGCCAGCTGCATCTCGAGGACTGAAGCTTTCTTT
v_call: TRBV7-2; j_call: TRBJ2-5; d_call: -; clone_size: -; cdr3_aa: CASSLLAEETQYF; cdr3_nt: TGTGCCAGCAGCTTGTTAGCGGAAGAGACCCAGTACTTC
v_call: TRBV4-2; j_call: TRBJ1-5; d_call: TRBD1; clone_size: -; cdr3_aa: CASSHGTGNQPQHF; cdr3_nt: TGTGCCAGCAGCCACGGGACAGGGAATCAGCCCCAGCATTTT